This T cell receptor (beta chain) was observed in a study of chemoradiotherapy in HPV16-positive cancers. Across the study: Functional T-cell assays on a couple of HPV16-positive patients' cells defined candidate HPV-specific clones and common TCR motifs.

The assay was immunoSEQ multiplex PCR, and TCRdb's table has in-frame clones only and misses some. The sample includes some 12,000 clones, around 68% of them seen just once. CDR1 and CDR2 (germline): SGHNT, YENEEA. The CDR3 covers 15 residues. Trimming removed 5 bases from V and 1 base from J; junction bases left unmatched: 2. On this clone: Its antigen is unidentified.

Study-wide findings and caveats: During treatment, candidate HPV-specific clones and E7-related motifs expanded in tumor.

The chain combines TRBV11-3 with TRBJ2-2; 9 positions agree with TRBD1. The sample was collected from a patient who underwent chemoradiotherapy. This receptor was taken from a human donor with HPV-associated anogenital cancer. The CDR3 here is CASSPGQGNTGELFF. CDR3 bases: TGTGCCAGCAGCCCGGGACAGGGGAACACCGGGGAGCTGTTTTTT.